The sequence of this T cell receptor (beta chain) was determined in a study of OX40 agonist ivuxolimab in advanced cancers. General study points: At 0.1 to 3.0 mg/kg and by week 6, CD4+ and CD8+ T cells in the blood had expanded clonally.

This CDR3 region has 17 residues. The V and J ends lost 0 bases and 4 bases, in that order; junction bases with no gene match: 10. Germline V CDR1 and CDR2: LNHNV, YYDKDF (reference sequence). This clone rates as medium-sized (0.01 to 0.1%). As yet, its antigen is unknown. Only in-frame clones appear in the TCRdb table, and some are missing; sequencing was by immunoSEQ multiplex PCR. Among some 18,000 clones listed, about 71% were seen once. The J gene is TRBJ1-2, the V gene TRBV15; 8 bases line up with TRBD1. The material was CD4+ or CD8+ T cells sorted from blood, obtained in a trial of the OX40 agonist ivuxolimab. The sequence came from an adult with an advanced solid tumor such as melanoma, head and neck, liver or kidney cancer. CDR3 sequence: CATSRDYGTGRSYGYTF. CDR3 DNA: TGTGCCACCAGCAGAGATTACGGGACAGGAAGATCCTATGGCTACACCTTC. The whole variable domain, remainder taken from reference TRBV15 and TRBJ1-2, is DAMVIQNPRYQVTQFGKPVTLSCSQTLNHNVMYWYQQKSSQAPKLLFHYYDKDFNNEADTPDNFQSRRPNTSFCFLDIRSPGLGDTAMYLCATSRDYGTGRSYGYTFGSGTRLTVV.